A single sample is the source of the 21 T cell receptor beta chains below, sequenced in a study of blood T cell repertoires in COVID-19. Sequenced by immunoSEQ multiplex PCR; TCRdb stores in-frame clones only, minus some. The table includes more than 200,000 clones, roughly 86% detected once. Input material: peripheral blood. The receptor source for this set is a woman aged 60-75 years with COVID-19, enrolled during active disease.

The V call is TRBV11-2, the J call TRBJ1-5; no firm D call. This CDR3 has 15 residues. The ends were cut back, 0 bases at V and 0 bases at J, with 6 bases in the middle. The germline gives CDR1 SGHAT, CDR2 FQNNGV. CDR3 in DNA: TGTGCCAGCAGCTTAGACACTAATAGCAATCAGCCCCAGCATTTT. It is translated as CASSLDTNSNQPQHF.

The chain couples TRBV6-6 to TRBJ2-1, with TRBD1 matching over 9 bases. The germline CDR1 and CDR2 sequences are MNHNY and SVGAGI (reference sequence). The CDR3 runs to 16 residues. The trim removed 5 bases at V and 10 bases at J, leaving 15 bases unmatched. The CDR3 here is CASSPPPGQGPDEQFF. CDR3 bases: TGTGCCAGCAGTCCACCCCCGGGACAGGGTCCAGACGAGCAGTTCTTC.

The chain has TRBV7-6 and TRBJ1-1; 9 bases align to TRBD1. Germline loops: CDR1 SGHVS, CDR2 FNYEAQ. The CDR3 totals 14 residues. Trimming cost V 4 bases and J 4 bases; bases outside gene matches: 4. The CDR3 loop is CASSSRQGGTEAFF. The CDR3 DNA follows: TGTGCCAGCAGCTCCAGACAGGGGGGCACTGAAGCTTTCTTT.

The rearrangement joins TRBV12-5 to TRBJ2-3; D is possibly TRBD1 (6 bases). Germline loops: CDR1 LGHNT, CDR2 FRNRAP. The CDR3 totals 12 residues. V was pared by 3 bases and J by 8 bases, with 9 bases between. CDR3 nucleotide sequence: TGTGCTAGTGGTTTCCAACAGGGTACGCAGTATTTT. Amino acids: CASGFQQGTQYF. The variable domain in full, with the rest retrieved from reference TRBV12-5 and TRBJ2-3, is DARVTQTPRHKVTEMGQEVTMRCQPILGHNTVFWYRQTMMQGLELLAYFRNRAPLDDSGMPKDRFSAEMPDATLATLKIQPSEPRDSAVYFCASGFQQGTQYFGPGTRLTVL.

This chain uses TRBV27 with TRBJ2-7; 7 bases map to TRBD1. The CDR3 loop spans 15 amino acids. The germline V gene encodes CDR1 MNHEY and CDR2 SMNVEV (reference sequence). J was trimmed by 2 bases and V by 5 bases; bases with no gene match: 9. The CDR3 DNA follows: TGTGCCAGCAGTAGGACAGGTGTCGAACCCTACGAGCAGTACTTC. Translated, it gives CASSRTGVEPYEQYF.

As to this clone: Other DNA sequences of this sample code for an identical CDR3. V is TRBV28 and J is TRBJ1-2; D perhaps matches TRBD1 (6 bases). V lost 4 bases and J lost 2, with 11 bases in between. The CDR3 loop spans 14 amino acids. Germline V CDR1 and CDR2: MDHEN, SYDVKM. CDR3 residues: CASSSGGSNYGYTF. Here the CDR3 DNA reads TGTGCCAGCAGTTCGGGGGGCAGCAACTATGGCTACACCTTC.

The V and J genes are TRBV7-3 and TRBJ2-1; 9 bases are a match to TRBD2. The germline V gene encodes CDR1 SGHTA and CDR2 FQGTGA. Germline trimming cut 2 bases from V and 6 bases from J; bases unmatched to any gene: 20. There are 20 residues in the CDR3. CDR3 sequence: CASSLPYSALSGRSTNEQFF. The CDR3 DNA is TGTGCCAGCAGCTTACCCTACTCCGCCCTTAGCGGGAGAAGTACCAATGAGCAGTTCTTC. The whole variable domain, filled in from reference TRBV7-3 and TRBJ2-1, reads GAGVSQTPSNKVTEKGKYVELRCDPISGHTALYWYRQSLGQGPEFLIYFQGTGAADDSGLPNDRFFAVRPEGSVSTLKIQRTERGDSAVYLCASSLPYSALSGRSTNEQFFGPGTRLTVL.

The CDR3 is CAISRDRNGYTF. CDR3 nucleotides: TGTGCCATCTCCCGGGACAGGAATGGCTACACCTTC. The chain combines TRBV10-3 with TRBJ1-2; TRBD1 matches 8 bases. Germline trimming cut 8 bases from V and 6 bases from J; bases unmatched to any gene: 5. The CDR3 sequence is 12 residues long. Germline values: CDR1 ENHRY, CDR2 SYGVKD.

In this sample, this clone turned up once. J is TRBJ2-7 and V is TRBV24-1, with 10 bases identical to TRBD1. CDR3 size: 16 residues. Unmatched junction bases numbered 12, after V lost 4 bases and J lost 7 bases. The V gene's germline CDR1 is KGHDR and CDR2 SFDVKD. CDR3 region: CATSEPTGTGVQEQYF. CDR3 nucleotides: TGTGCCACCAGTGAACCTACCGGGACAGGGGTTCAGGAGCAGTACTTC.

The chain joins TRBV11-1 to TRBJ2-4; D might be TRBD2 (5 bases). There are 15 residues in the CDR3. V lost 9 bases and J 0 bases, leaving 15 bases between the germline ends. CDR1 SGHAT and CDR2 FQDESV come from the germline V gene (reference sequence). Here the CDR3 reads CASGRPEGAKNIQYF. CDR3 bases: TGTGCCAGTGGACGGCCCGAGGGAGCCAAAAACATTCAGTACTTC.

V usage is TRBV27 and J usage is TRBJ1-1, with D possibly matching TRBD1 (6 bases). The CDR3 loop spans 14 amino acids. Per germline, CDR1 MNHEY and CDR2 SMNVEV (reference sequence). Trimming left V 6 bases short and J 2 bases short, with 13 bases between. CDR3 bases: TGTGCCAGCAGCCTGGACAGCTTAAACACTGAAGCTTTCTTT. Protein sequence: CASSLDSLNTEAFF.

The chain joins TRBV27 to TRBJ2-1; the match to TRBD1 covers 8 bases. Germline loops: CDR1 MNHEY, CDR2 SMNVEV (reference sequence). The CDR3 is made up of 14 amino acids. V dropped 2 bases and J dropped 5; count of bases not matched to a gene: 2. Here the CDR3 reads CASSLGDRNNEQFF. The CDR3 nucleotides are TGTGCCAGCAGTTTAGGGGACAGGAACAATGAGCAGTTCTTC.

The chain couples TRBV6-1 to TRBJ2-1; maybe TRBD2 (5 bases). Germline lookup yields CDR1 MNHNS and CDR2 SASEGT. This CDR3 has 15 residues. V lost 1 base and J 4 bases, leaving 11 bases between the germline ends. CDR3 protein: CASSEGSGLYNEQFF. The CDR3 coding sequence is TGTGCCAGCAGTGAAGGATCAGGACTTTACAATGAGCAGTTCTTC.

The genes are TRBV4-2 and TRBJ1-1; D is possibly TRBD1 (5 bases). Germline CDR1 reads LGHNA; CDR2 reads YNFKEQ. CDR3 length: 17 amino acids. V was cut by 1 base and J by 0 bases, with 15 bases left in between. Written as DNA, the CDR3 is TGTGCCAGCAGCCAAGTTGGGGGGAGGGGCATGAACACTGAAGCTTTCTTT. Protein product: CASSQVGGRGMNTEAFF.

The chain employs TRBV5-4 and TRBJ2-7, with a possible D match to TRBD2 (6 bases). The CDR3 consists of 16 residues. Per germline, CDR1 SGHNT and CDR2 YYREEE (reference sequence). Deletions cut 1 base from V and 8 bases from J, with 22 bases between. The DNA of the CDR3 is TGTGCCAGCAGCTTGCCCCTTCCGGGAGCGACCTTGAAGCAGTACTTC. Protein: CASSLPLPGATLKQYF.

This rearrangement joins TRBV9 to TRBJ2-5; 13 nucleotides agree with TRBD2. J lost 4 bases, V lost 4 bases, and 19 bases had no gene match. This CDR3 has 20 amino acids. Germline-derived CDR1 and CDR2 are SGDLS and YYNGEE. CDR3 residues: CASSRVGLAGASGAGETQYF. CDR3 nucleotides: TGTGCCAGCAGCCGTGTTGGACTAGCGGGAGCCTCGGGAGCAGGAGAGACCCAGTACTTC.

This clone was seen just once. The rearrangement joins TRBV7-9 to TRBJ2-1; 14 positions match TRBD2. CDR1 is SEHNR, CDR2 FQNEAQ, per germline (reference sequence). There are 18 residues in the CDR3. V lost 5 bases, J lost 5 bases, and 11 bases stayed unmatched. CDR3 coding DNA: TGTGCCAGCAGCGGGGGGGATGGGACTAGCGGGAGAGACAATGAGCAGTTCTTC. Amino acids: CASSGGDGTSGRDNEQFF.

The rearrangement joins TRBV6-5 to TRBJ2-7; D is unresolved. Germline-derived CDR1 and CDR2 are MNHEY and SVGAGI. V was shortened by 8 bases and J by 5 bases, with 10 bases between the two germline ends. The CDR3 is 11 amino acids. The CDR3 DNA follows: TGTGCCAGCTCGCGAGAGCACGAGCAGTACTTC. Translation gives CASSREHEQYF.

CDR3 bases: TGTGCCAGCAGCCCGTCGGGACAGACTAACACTGAAGCTTTCTTT. Amino acid sequence: CASSPSGQTNTEAFF. The rearrangement joins TRBV9 to TRBJ1-1; TRBD1 aligns across 7 bases. With 4 bases clipped from V and 2 bases from J, the junction kept 8 bases outside the gene matches. Germline loops: CDR1 SGDLS, CDR2 YYNGEE. CDR3 length equals 15 residues. Full variable domain (outside the CDR3, taken from reference TRBV9 and TRBJ1-1): DSGVTQTPKHLITATGQRVTLRCSPRSGDLSVYWYQQSLDQGLQFLIQYYNGEERAKGNILERFSAQQFPDLHSELNLSSLELGDSALYFCASSPSGQTNTEAFFGQGTRLTVV.

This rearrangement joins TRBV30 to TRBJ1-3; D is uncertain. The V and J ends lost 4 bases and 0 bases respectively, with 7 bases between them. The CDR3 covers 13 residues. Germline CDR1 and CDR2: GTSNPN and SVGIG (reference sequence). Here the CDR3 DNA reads TGTGCCTGGAATGACTACTCTGGAAACACCATATATTTT. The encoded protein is CAWNDYSGNTIYF.

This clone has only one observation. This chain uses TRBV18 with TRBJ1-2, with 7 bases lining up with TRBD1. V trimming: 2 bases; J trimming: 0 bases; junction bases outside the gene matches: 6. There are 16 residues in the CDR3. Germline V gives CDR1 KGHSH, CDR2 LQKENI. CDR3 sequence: CASSPSMTGTNYGYTF. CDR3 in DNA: TGTGCCAGCTCACCATCCATGACAGGGACTAACTATGGCTACACCTTC.